A single sample gave rise to the 2 T cell receptor beta chains below, sequenced in a study of spatial heterogeneity in lung cancer. Each CDR3 protein is one row after TCRdb ran MiXCR on the 5' RACE reads. The sample lists 110,000 or so distinct CDR3 sequences; roughly a tenth were seen once. Time point indicated: blood at routine non-recurrence follow-up after resection. The sequenced sample was PBMCs, obtained at follow-up. These receptors originate from a female donor with early-stage non-small cell lung cancer.

This clonotype was observed many times. The chain joins TRBV2 to TRBJ2-2, with no clear D. Deletions cut 6 bases from V and 5 bases from J, with 16 bases between. Germline assignment: CDR1 SNHLY and CDR2 FYNNEI. The CDR3 covers 15 residues. CDR3 sequence reads: CASRLSSVQTGELFF. The DNA for the CDR3 is TGTGCCAGCAGGCTTAGTTCCGTCCAGACCGGGGAGCTGTTTTTT. The entire variable domain, with the rest obtained from reference TRBV2 and TRBJ2-2, is as follows: EPEVTQTPSHQVTQMGQEVILRCVPISNHLYFYWYRQILGQKVEFLVSFYNNEISEKSEIFDDQFSVERPDGSNFTLKIRSTKLEDSAMYFCASRLSSVQTGELFFGEGSRLTVL.

At least ten counts were recorded for this clonotype. This chain links TRBV29-1 with TRBJ2-1, with 11 bases lining up with TRBD2. Losses at the gene ends were 2 bases for V and 9 bases for J; bases not matched to a gene: 9. CDR3 size: 15 residues. Germline loops: CDR1 SQVTM, CDR2 ANQGSEA. CDR3 DNA sequence: TGCAGCGTTGAATTGGCTAGCGGGAGGTCAAGTGAGCAGTTCTTC. This gives the protein CSVELASGRSSEQFF.